This TCR beta chain appears in the sequencing data of a study of beta chain features in type 1 diabetes. Study-wide background: Patients were similar to healthy donors in age and gender (as well as in cell yields).

General study results and limits: A closer apparent resemblance between naive, central memory and Treg TCRB repertoires was seen in patients than in healthy donors.

The table lists this clone with many counts. Its specificity is not known. The CDR3 length is 15 residues. The V gene lost 5 bases and the J gene lost 4 bases, with 15 bases spanning the gap. The germline V gene has CDR1 SGHTA and CDR2 FQGNSA. Expressed TCRB transcripts were sequenced, since all the RNA that had been isolated was reverse transcribed. Produced via immunoSEQ multiplex PCR; TCRdb's table is partial and in-frame only. Of a few hundred thousand clones in the sample, 25% to 30% are singletons; the top ten hold roughly 4%. V is TRBV7-2 and J is TRBJ1-3; D perhaps matches TRBD1 (5 bases). Sequenced: central memory CD4+ T cells from blood. The TCR originated in a man aged 25 to 45 in good health. This CDR3 reads CASSPAGLRGNTIYF. The CDR3 DNA reads as TGTGCCAGCAGCCCTGCGGGGCTCCGAGGAAACACCATATATTTT.